Listed below are T cell receptor beta chains from one sample, sequenced in a study of shared clonotypes between healthy human individuals. Using immunoSEQ multiplex PCR, the repertoire was profiled, and TCRdb retains in-frame clones only, with some absent. The sample contains around 690,000 clones, roughly 87% of which appear only once. The sample taken for sequencing was memory CD8+ T cells from PBMCs. The receptor source for this set is a man aged 18 to 29 in good health. Some clones in this sample may be carry-over from other donors' samples. Both conserved end residues are part of each CDR3. The order of the fields is CDR3 length, V gene, clone size, J gene, D gene, CDR3 DNA, CDR3 protein. A D gene is named only where the DNA matches it firmly. Size is stated for part of the rows, as once, few or many counts, or as a class when the clone is expanded.

16	TRBV7-3	.	TRBJ2-5	TRBD1	TGTGCCAGCAGCTACACAGGGGCCATGTACCAAGAGACCCAGTACTTC	CASSYTGAMYQETQYF
14	TRBV4-1	.	TRBJ1-1	.	TGCGCCAGCAGCCAAGTTTTAGGACTTGGTGAAGCTTTCTTT	CASSQVLGLGEAFF
15	TRBV7-2	.	TRBJ2-7	.	TGTGCCGGGGCCTGGGGTGGGAGCGGGCTAGAGGAGCAGTACTTC	CAGAWGGSGLEEQYF
13	TRBV11-2	.	TRBJ1-1	.	TGTGCCAGCAGCTTAGGGCGAAGGACTGAAGCTTTCTTT	CASSLGRRTEAFF
13	TRBV30	once	TRBJ2-4	TRBD2	TGTGCCTGGGGGGGGGTACCAGGTGGCATTCAGTACTTC	CAWGGVPGGIQYF
12	TRBV27	.	TRBJ2-7	.	TGTGCCAGCAGCCGGGGGAGCACCGAGCAGTACTTC	CASSRGSTEQYF
13	TRBV6-1	.	TRBJ2-7	.	TGTGCCAGCAGAAAGGACGGCTCCTACGAGCAGTACTTC	CASRKDGSYEQYF
14	TRBV6-1	.	TRBJ2-3	.	TGTGCCATCAGGGACCGTCTAAGCACAGATACGCAGTATTTT	CAIRDRLSTDTQYF
14	TRBV28	.	TRBJ2-7	TRBD2	TGTGCCAGCACCTACGCGGGAGCCTCCTACGAGCAGTACTTC	CASTYAGASYEQYF
18	TRBV4-2	.	TRBJ2-7	.	TGTGCCAGCAGCCAAGATCGACGGGGGCGGGAGCCGCAGGGAGAGCAGTACTTC	CASSQDRRGREPQGEQYF
13	TRBV7-9	.	TRBJ2-2	.	TGTGCCAGCACCCAGGGGCGTGACGGGGAGCTGTTTTTT	CASTQGRDGELFF
12	TRBV6-6	.	TRBJ2-1	.	TGTGCCAGCAGTTACTCTGTCTATGAGCAGTTCTTC	CASSYSVYEQFF
14	TRBV25-1	.	TRBJ2-1	.	TGTGCCAGCAGTGTGACAGGGGAGGGCAATGAGCAGTTCTTC	CASSVTGEGNEQFF
17	TRBV7-9	.	TRBJ1-4	.	TGTGCCAGCATTCCACTAACACGGGGCCGCTTAAATGAAAAACTGTTTTTT	CASIPLTRGRLNEKLFF
16	TRBV18	.	TRBJ2-7	TRBD2	TGTGCCAGCTCACTGAGACGTCGCCAGCGGGACTACGAGCAGTACTTC	CASSLRRRQRDYEQYF